The present T cell receptor beta chain was sequenced within a study of blood T cell repertoires in COVID-19. This clone was detected only a few times. The germline V gene has CDR1 SGHRS and CDR2 YFSETQ. Trimming took off 4 bases at V and 1 base at J, with 6 bases between the two ends. The CDR3 is 12 amino acids. Generated by immunoSEQ multiplex PCR, the TCRdb table keeps only in-frame clones and is missing some. The repertoire consists of approximately 72,000 clones, with less than 90% occurring once and the leading ten covering around a sixth. The clonotype originates from a woman of 80 years or more with acute or convalescent COVID-19. Input material: peripheral blood. This chain joins TRBV5-1 and TRBJ2-7; D call uncertain. The CDR3 here is CASSTDSYEQYF. The CDR3 bases are TGCGCCAGCAGCACTGATTCCTACGAGCAGTACTTC. Complete variable domain (other parts from reference TRBV5-1 and TRBJ2-7): KAGVTQTPRYLIKTRGQQVTLSCSPISGHRSVSWYQQTPGQGLQFLFEYFSETQRNKGNFPGRFSGRQFSNSRSEMNVSTLELGDSALYLCASSTDSYEQYFGPGTRLTVT.